The clone carrying this T cell receptor (beta chain) was picked up one time. Antigen: not known. This entry is derived from a study of cytomegalovirus exposure and HLA in healthy donors. Study outcomes and limitations: The finding came from a later analysis; first-cohort TCR clusters tended to co-occur in the 130 or so validation repertoires. Cytomegalovirus association was assigned to about 180 TCR beta chains. The CMV antigen specificity of a few CMV-associated chains was confirmed through in vitro analysis.

These donors were members of the 120-subject validation cohort, a group separate from the approximately 620-subject first cohort. Germline CDR1 and CDR2: KGHSH and LQKENI. With 3 bases clipped from V and 4 bases from J, the junction kept 4 bases outside the gene matches. The CDR3 loop spans 14 amino acids. Profiled with immunoSEQ multiplex PCR; TCRdb holds only in-frame clones, not every one. The table lists about 130,000 clones, roughly 87% of them singletons. The chain links TRBV18 to TRBJ2-3; 7 nucleotides align to TRBD1. The clonotype comes from a woman aged 18-29 years in good health and CMV-seronegative. Source material: PBMCs. Here the CDR3 DNA reads TGTGCCAGCTCACCGCCGGACAGGCCAGATACGCAGTATTTT. Translating gives CASSPPDRPDTQYF.